This TCR beta chain was documented in a study of T-cell memory formation after mild COVID-19. Overall study findings and caveats: Second-wave clones peaking on day 37 lacked confirmed SARS-CoV-2 specificity.

This clonotype showed up just a few times. The antigen remains undetermined. The CDR3 spans 17 residues. The V and J ends lost 6 bases and 8 bases respectively, with 25 bases between them. Germline CDR1 SEHNR, CDR2 FQNEAQ (reference sequence). TCRdb called the 5' RACE reads again in MiXCR, with one record for every CDR3 protein. The sample contains some 180,000 distinct CDR3 sequences, about a fifth of which appear only once. Sequencing was done on a sample of PBMCs or a T cell subset sorted from them (not recorded which). The genes are TRBV7-9 and TRBJ1-4; the D gene is possibly TRBD1 (6 bases). The sequence derives from a man aged 18 to 30 who had mild COVID-19 (a few samples of this study predate the infection). Cell type and time point are not known. CDR3 sequence: CASRRYPKKQGGEKLFF. CDR3 in DNA: TGTGCCAGCAGGCGGTACCCAAAGAAACAGGGCGGCGAAAAACTGTTTTTT.